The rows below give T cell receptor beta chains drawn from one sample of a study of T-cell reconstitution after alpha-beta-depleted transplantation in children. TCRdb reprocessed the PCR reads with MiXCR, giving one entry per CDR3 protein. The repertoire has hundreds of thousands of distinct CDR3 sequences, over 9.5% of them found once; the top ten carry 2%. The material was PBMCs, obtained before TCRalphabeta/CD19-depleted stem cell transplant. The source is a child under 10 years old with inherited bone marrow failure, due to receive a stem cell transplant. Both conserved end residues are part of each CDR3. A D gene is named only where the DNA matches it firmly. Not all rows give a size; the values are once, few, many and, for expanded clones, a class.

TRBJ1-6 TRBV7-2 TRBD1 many TGTGCCAGCAGCTCAGCGACAGGGAGCTCCTATAATTCACCCCTCCACTTT CASSSATGSSYNSPLHF
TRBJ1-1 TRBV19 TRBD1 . TGTGCCATAAACAGGGGGCCGAACAATGAAGCTTTCTTT CAINRGPNNEAFF
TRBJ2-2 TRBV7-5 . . . CISVPEKASNTGELFF
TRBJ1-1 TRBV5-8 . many TGTGCCAGCAGCTTGGAGCGCGTTAGTGAAGCTTTCTTT CASSLERVSEAFF
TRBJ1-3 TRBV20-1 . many TGCAGTGCTACGCCTGGGGGCTCTGGAAACACCATATATTTT CSATPGGSGNTIYF
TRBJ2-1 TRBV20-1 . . TGCGGGGTAGGGGAGAGCTCCTACAATGAGCAGTTCTTC CGVGESSYNEQFF
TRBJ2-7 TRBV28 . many TGTGCCCGTGACGGGGTCGCCTACGAGCAGTACTTC CARDGVAYEQYF
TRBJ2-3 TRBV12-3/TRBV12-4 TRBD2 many TGTGCCAGCGCTAGCGGGGCAGATACGCAGTATTTT CASASGADTQYF
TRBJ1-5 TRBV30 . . TGTGCCTGGAACGAGGCCAATCAGCCCCAGCATTTT CAWNEANQPQHF
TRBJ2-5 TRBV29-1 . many TGCAGCGTCGGATCAATTCAAGAGACCCAGTACTTC CSVGSIQETQYF
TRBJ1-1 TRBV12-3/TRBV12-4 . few TGTGCCAGCAGTTTCAGGGACGGGAACACTGAAGCTTTCTTT CASSFRDGNTEAFF
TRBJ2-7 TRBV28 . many TGTGCCAGCAGTTTGATTGTCTCGGGGGAGCAGTACTTC CASSLIVSGEQYF
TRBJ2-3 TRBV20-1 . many TGCAGTCTTCTTCGGGGCCGACGGGCAGATACGCAGTATTTT CSLLRGRRADTQYF
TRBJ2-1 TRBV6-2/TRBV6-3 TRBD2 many TGTGCCAGCAGTTACCCCGGGACTAGCGGGCACCTTTTACCCCCCTCCTACAATGAGCAGTTCTTC CASSYPGTSGHLLPPSYNEQFF
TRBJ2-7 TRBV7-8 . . TGTGCCAGCAGCTTAGCGCGTTCTCTTGAGCAGTACTTC CASSLARSLEQYF
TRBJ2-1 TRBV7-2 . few TGTGCCAGCAGCTACCAGACCGGAGACAATGAGCAGTTCTTC CASSYQTGDNEQFF
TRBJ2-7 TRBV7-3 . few TGTGCCAGCAGCTTTAGTGACGGTTTGGGATTTCCCTACGAGCAGTACTTC CASSFSDGLGFPYEQYF
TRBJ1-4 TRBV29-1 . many TGCAGCGGGATCACATCGGGAGCTGGTGAAAAACTGTTTTTT CSGITSGAGEKLFF
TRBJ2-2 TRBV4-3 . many TGCGCCAGCAGCCAAGACAGGGCCACTTTTTTCGGGGAGCTGTTTTTT CASSQDRATFFGELFF
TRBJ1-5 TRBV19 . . TGTGCCAGTAGTATTTTGCAATATAGCAATCAGCCCCAGCATTTT CASSILQYSNQPQHF
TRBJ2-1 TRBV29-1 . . TGCAGCGTTGAGGGGGACAACCACAATGAGCAGTTCTTC CSVEGDNHNEQFF
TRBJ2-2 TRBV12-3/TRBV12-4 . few TGTGCCAGCAGTTTAGCTGGACAGGGGCCCCGAGCGGGGGATCTGTTTTTT CASSLAGQGPRAGDLFF
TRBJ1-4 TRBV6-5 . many TGTGCCAGCAGTTACTCACGGGCGAGTAGAGAACTGTTTTTT CASSYSRASRELFF
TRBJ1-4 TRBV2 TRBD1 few TGTGCCAGCTGTACGACAGGGTATAATGAAAAACTGTTTTTT CASCTTGYNEKLFF
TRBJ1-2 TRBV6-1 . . TGTGCCAGCAGTGAAGCGCCGGGGCTCGTCTATGGCTACACCTTC CASSEAPGLVYGYTF
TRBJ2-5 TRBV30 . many TGTGCCTGGAGTGCCCAGCTTCCATACCAAGAGACCCAGTACTTC CAWSAQLPYQETQYF
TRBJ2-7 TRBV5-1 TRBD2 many TGCGCCAGCAGCGGGGGACTAGCGGGGGGAGCCTACGAGCAGTACTTC CASSGGLAGGAYEQYF
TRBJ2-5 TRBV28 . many TGTGCCAGCAGTTTAGACGCTACTTCAGGGAGTGGAGAGACCCAGTACTTC CASSLDATSGSGETQYF
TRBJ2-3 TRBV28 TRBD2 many TGTGCCGTACGACTAGCGGGCTATAGCACAGATACGCAGTATTTT CAVRLAGYSTDTQYF
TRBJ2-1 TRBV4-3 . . TGCGCCAGCAGCCAAGACCCAGAAAACAATGAGCAGTTCTTC CASSQDPENNEQFF
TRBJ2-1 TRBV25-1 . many TGTGCCAGCAGTGTATCCGCGAATGAGCAGTTCTTC CASSVSANEQFF
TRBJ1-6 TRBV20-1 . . TGCAGTGCTAGTGATGCGGGGAGGGCGAGTAACGATTCACCCCTCCACTTT CSASDAGRASNDSPLHF
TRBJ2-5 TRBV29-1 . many TGCAGCGTTGAAGGGTGGAACCGAGAGACCCAGTACTTC CSVEGWNRETQYF
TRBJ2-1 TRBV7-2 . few TGTGCCAGCAGCTTTGGACTGAACTCCTACAATGAGCAGTTCTTC CASSFGLNSYNEQFF
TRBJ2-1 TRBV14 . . TGTGCCAGCAGCCGCTTGGGGGGCAGCTCCTACAATGAGCAGTTCTTC CASSRLGGSSYNEQFF
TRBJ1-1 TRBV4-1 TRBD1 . TGCGCCAGCAGCCAGCCGCTTGACAGGGGGGCTGAAGCTTTCTTT CASSQPLDRGAEAFF
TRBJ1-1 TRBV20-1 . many TGCAGTGCTAGTCGCGTAAGGACTGAAGCTTTCTTT CSASRVRTEAFF
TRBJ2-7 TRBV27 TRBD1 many TGTGCCAGCACCCTGGACAGGGATTCCTACGAGCAGTACTTC CASTLDRDSYEQYF
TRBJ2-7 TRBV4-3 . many TGCGCCAGCAGCCAAGACGAAGGGGCGATCTACGAGCAGTACTTC CASSQDEGAIYEQYF
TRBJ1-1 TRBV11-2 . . TGTGCCAGCAGCTTAGGAGGCAACCCGAACACTGAAGCTTTCTTT CASSLGGNPNTEAFF
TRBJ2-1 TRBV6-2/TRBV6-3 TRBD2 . TGTGCCAGCAGTTTTATCGGACTAGCGGATAACAATGAGCAGTTCTTC CASSFIGLADNNEQFF
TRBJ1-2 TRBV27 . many TGTGCCAGCAGTTTGGGCGGGTCTAACTATGGCTACACCTTC CASSLGGSNYGYTF
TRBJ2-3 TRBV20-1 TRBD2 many TGCAGTGCTAGAATATCTAGCGGGACAGATACGCAGTATTTT CSARISSGTDTQYF
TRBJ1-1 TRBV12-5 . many TGTGCTAGTGGTTTTTCGTCGGTGGAAGCTTTCTTT CASGFSSVEAFF
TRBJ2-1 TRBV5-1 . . TGCGCCAGCAGCTTGGCGGGAAGCCCAGAGTATGAGCAGTTCTTC CASSLAGSPEYEQFF
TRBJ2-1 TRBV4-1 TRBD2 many TGCGCCAGCAGCCAAGATCTACTAGCGGCCTACGGGGAGCAGTTCTTC CASSQDLLAAYGEQFF
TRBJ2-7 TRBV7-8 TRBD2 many TGTGCCAGCAGCCCGGGACTAGCGCCGTCCTACGAGCAGTACTTC CASSPGLAPSYEQYF
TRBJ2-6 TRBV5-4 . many TGTGCCAGCAGCTTGGCCGGCAGAACTGGGGCCAACGTCCTGACTTTC CASSLAGRTGANVLTF
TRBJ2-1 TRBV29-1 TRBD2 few TGCAGCGTTGTCGAGGGGGCGGGGGGGTCGCAGTTCTTC CSVVEGAGGSQFF
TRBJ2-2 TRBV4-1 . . TGCGCCAGCAGCCAAGCGACATCGAACACCGGGGAGCTGTTTTTT CASSQATSNTGELFF
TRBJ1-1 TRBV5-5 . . TGTGCCAGCAGCCCACACAGGGACACTGAAGCTTTCTTT CASSPHRDTEAFF
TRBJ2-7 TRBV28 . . TGTGCCAGCATTTCCCCCTCACAGGGACGGGCCTACGAGCAGTACTTC CASISPSQGRAYEQYF
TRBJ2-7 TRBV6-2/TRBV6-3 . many TGTGCCAGCAGTCTCCTGGAGGGTGGGTACGAGCAGTACTTC CASSLLEGGYEQYF
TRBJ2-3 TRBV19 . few TGTGCCAGTAGTACAGACACCTTTAATACAGATACGCAGTATTTT CASSTDTFNTDTQYF
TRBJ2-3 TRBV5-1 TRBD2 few TGCGCCACCACTCCGGGACTAGCGGGAACAGATACGCAGTATTTT CATTPGLAGTDTQYF